The 24 T cell receptor beta chains listed next were all sequenced from one sample in a study of blood T cell repertoires in COVID-19. The assay was immunoSEQ multiplex PCR, and TCRdb's table has in-frame clones only and misses some. The data show 150,000 to 200,000 clones, approximately 82% seen once. Sample: PBMCs or T cells enriched from blood (not recorded which). The receptor source for this set is a man between 45 and 60 years old who had recovered from COVID-19.

The chain has TRBV19 and TRBJ2-7; 8 bases are a match to TRBD1. Germline lookup yields CDR1 LNHDA and CDR2 SQIVND (reference sequence). The V and J ends lost 10 bases and 4 bases, in that order; junction bases with no gene match: 9. The CDR3 runs to 13 residues. DNA for the CDR3: TGTGCCACCGCGGCAGGGGGCAAGTACGAGCAGTACTTC. This codes for CATAAGGKYEQYF.

With respect to this clone: Within the sample, other DNA sequences also encode this same CDR3. V usage is TRBV12-3 or TRBV12-4 and J usage is TRBJ2-5, with a possible D match to TRBD2 (5 bases). This CDR3 spans 12 amino acids. V gave up 1 base and J gave up 5 bases, with 5 bases separating them. The CDR3 DNA sequence: TGTGCCAGCAGTTTAGGGAGGGAGACCCAGTACTTC. This codes for CASSLGRETQYF.

The chain is built from TRBV7-9 and TRBJ1-1; TRBD1 aligns across 7 bases. Losses at the gene ends were 5 bases for V and 0 bases for J; bases not matched to a gene: 9. The CDR3 is 16 amino acids. Germline V lookup: CDR1 SEHNR, CDR2 FQNEAQ (reference sequence). This CDR3 is CASSHGAGGMNTEAFF. The CDR3 region has the DNA TGTGCCAGCAGCCACGGGGCAGGGGGAATGAACACTGAAGCTTTCTTT.

This chain joins TRBV13 and TRBJ2-3; 12 nucleotides agree with TRBD2. The junction had 4 bases not matched to a gene; V was cut back by 1 base and J by 2 bases. Germline CDR1 and CDR2: PRHDT and FYEKMQ (reference sequence). There are 17 residues in the CDR3. The CDR3, as DNA: TGTGCCAGCAGCTTAGTCGGACTAGCGGGGATCACAGATACGCAGTATTTT. It yields the protein CASSLVGLAGITDTQYF. Variable domain in full (rest from reference TRBV13 and TRBJ2-3): AAGVIQSPRHLIKEKRETATLKCYPIPRHDTVYWYQQGPGQDPQFLISFYEKMQSDKGSIPDRFSAQQFSDYHSELNMSSLELGDSALYFCASSLVGLAGITDTQYFGPGTRLTVL.

This clone appeared once. The chain combines TRBV28 with TRBJ1-5, with D possibly TRBD1 on 6 matching bases. The CDR3 is 18 amino acids. CDR1 and CDR2 (germline): MDHEN, SYDVKM. The V gene lost 4 bases and the J gene lost 0 bases, with 19 bases spanning the gap. The CDR3: CASSSPPGRGDSNQPQHF. Here the CDR3 DNA reads TGTGCCAGCAGTTCCCCCCCGGGCAGGGGTGATAGCAATCAGCCCCAGCATTTT. Using reference TRBV28 and TRBJ1-5 for the parts outside the CDR3, the full variable domain is DVKVTQSSRYLVKRTGEKVFLECVQDMDHENMFWYRQDPGLGLRLIYFSYDVKMKEKGDIPEGYSVSREKKERFSLILESASTNQTSMYLCASSSPPGRGDSNQPQHFGDGTRLSIL.

In this sample, this clone turned up once. The chain combines TRBV30 with TRBJ2-7; either TRBD1 or TRBD2 may supply D (5 bases each). Trimming removed 5 bases at V and 12 bases at J, with 23 bases between. The CDR3 consists of 13 residues. Germline assignment: CDR1 GTSNPN and CDR2 SVGIG (reference sequence). The CDR3 region has the DNA TGTGCCTGGGACAGATGGACGGGATTCGGCGGGTACTTC. Its protein is CAWDRWTGFGGYF. Variable domain in full (rest from reference TRBV30 and TRBJ2-7): SQTIHQWPATLVQPVGSPLSLECTVEGTSNPNLYWYRQAAGRGLQLLFYSVGIGQISSEVPQNLSASRPQDRQFILSSKKLLLSDSGFYLCAWDRWTGFGGYFGPGTRLTVT.

The chain couples TRBV4-1 to TRBJ2-7; 9 bases fit TRBD2. Unmatched junction bases numbered 5, after V lost 1 base and J lost 4 bases. This CDR3 region has 15 residues. Germline V gives CDR1 MGHRA, CDR2 YSYEKL. For the CDR3, the DNA is TGCGCCAGCAGCCAAGCGGCTAGCGGGAATTACGAGCAGTACTTC. It codes for CASSQAASGNYEQYF.

The chain uses TRBV19 and TRBJ2-2; TRBD2 is a possible D gene (5 bases). The CDR3 is 14 residues long. Germline values: CDR1 LNHDA, CDR2 SQIVND (reference sequence). V lost 9 bases, J lost 0 bases, and 11 bases lay in between. Here the CDR3 DNA reads TGTGCCAGGCGGGCAGGCGCGAACACCGGGGAGCTGTTTTTT. It encodes CARRAGANTGELFF.

The rearrangement joins TRBV19 to TRBJ1-1, with 8 bases fitting TRBD1. With V trimmed by 6 bases and J by 6 bases, 12 bases remained unmatched. This CDR3 is 15 amino acids long. Germline CDR1 and CDR2: LNHDA and SQIVND (reference sequence). For the CDR3, the DNA is TGTGCCAGTAGGGATGACAGGGGCAGTATGTCTGAAGCTTTCTTT. Protein sequence: CASRDDRGSMSEAFF.

The genes are TRBV28 and TRBJ1-5, with TRBD1 matching 8 bases. The CDR3 covers 17 residues. V was clipped by 7 bases and J by 0 bases; unmatched bases: 11. The germline V gene encodes CDR1 MDHEN and CDR2 SYDVKM. The CDR3 reads CASKNRRTGISNQPQHF. CDR3 sequence (DNA): TGTGCCAGCAAAAATAGGAGGACAGGGATTAGCAATCAGCCCCAGCATTTT.

The rearrangement uses TRBV19 and TRBJ2-3; D is unresolved. In germline, CDR1 is LNHDA, CDR2 SQIVND (reference sequence). The V end lost 4 bases, the J end lost 0 bases, and 8 bases lay between the germline ends. This CDR3 is 14 amino acids long. CDR3 in amino acids: CASSTTPSTDTQYF. The CDR3 coding sequence is TGTGCCAGTAGTACCACTCCTAGCACAGATACGCAGTATTTT.

V is TRBV19 and J is TRBJ1-2; 8 bases agree with TRBD1. Germline loops: CDR1 LNHDA, CDR2 SQIVND (reference sequence). Trimming took 7 bases from V and 4 from J; bases not matched to a gene: 11. This CDR3 spans 15 amino acids. Written as DNA, the CDR3 is TGTGCCAGTACCTCCCAGCCACAGGGGGGCTATGGCTACACCTTC. Translating it yields CASTSQPQGGYGYTF.

The chain is built from TRBV5-4 and TRBJ1-2; 9 bases are shared with TRBD1. V lost 1 base, J lost 2 bases, and 3 bases stayed unmatched. Germline CDR1 and CDR2: SGHNT and YYREEE (reference sequence). The CDR3 consists of 15 residues. Here the CDR3 DNA reads TGTGCCAGCAGCTTGACCGGGACAGGGAACTATGGCTACACCTTC. It encodes CASSLTGTGNYGYTF.

This clone was observed a single time. J is TRBJ2-2 and V is TRBV4-2; 8 bases map to TRBD2. The CDR3 consists of 17 residues. The trim removed 2 bases at V and 5 bases at J, leaving 10 bases unmatched. Germline values: CDR1 LGHNA, CDR2 YNFKEQ. The CDR3 sequence is CASSQTTRERETGELFF. The CDR3 coding sequence is TGTGCCAGCAGCCAAACGACGAGGGAGCGGGAGACCGGGGAGCTGTTTTTT.

V usage is TRBV24-1 and J usage is TRBJ2-7; 7 bases agree with TRBD1. Losses at the gene ends were 3 bases for V and 2 bases for J; bases not matched to a gene: 9. Germline CDR1 and CDR2: KGHDR and SFDVKD. The CDR3 covers 16 residues. In DNA, the CDR3 is TGTGCCACCAGTGATCCTAACCGGGACAGCACCTACGAGCAGTACTTC. This codes for CATSDPNRDSTYEQYF.

The chain couples TRBV12-5 to TRBJ2-2, with D uncertain. This CDR3 has 14 residues. Germline loops: CDR1 LGHNT, CDR2 FRNRAP. The germline V and J ends were trimmed by 0 bases and 5 bases, with 7 bases remaining between them. CDR3 loop: CASGLVTSTGELFF. The CDR3 nucleotides read TGTGCTAGTGGTTTGGTAACTTCGACCGGGGAGCTGTTTTTT.

J is TRBJ1-2 and V is TRBV5-1, with TRBD1 matching over 10 bases. The CDR3 is made up of 12 amino acids. J was trimmed by 13 bases and V by 4 bases; bases with no gene match: 7. Looked up from germline, CDR1 is SGHRS and CDR2 is YFSETQ. CDR3 DNA: TGCGCCAGCAGCCCGGACAGGGGGACTCTCACCTTC. This encodes CASSPDRGTLTF. Complete variable domain (other parts from reference TRBV5-1 and TRBJ1-2): KAGVTQTPRYLIKTRGQQVTLSCSPISGHRSVSWYQQTPGQGLQFLFEYFSETQRNKGNFPGRFSGRQFSNSRSEMNVSTLELGDSALYLCASSPDRGTLTFGSGTRLTVV.

This rearrangement joins TRBV6-1 to TRBJ1-2; no clear D gene. The CDR3 is made up of 12 amino acids. The V gene's germline CDR1 is MNHNS and CDR2 SASEGT. Trimming removed 1 base from V and 7 bases from J, with 7 bases in between. The chain's CDR3 is CASSEGEIGYTF. CDR3 DNA sequence: TGTGCCAGCAGTGAAGGGGAGATTGGCTACACCTTC.

This clone was observed once. This chain joins TRBV5-1 and TRBJ1-5; D gene unclear. The CDR3 runs to 17 residues. Between the trimmed V and J ends, which lost 4 bases and 0 bases, there was a span of 17 bases. From germline, CDR1 is SGHRS and CDR2 YFSETQ. CDR3 in DNA: TGCGCCAGCAGCCACAGACCGGATAAGAATAGCAATCAGCCCCAGCATTTT. Its translation is CASSHRPDKNSNQPQHF.

DNA of the CDR3: TGTGCAAGCCGGAAGCCGCAGGATAATTACTCCTACGAGCAGTACTTC. Its translation is CASRKPQDNYSYEQYF. The chain carries TRBV12-2 and TRBJ2-7; the table assigns TRBD1, which was not confirmed against the DNA. TRBV12-2 is termed a pseudogene. The CDR3 sequence is 16 residues long.

The chain is built from TRBV29-1 and TRBJ2-7; 10 nucleotides align to TRBD2. The J segment lost 0 bases and the V segment lost 6 bases, leaving 2 bases of the junction unmatched. Germline CDR1 and CDR2: SQVTM and ANQGSEA. The CDR3 is 13 residues long. In nucleotides, the CDR3 is TGCAGCGTCTCTAGCGGGAGCTCCTACGAGCAGTACTTC. It codes for CSVSSGSSYEQYF.

The chain links TRBV11-3 to TRBJ1-1, with D perhaps TRBD1 (5 bases). Germline CDR1 is SGHNT and CDR2 is YENEEA. The CDR3 has 16 amino acids. V dropped 1 base and J dropped 5 bases, with 17 bases sitting between them. CDR3 bases: TGTGCCAGCAGCTTAGGTTCTTCGGGGGGAAGAACTGAAGCTTTCTTT. Protein product: CASSLGSSGGRTEAFF.

The chain couples TRBV11-2 to TRBJ1-4; D gene uncertain. Trimming cost V 5 bases and J 8 bases, with 18 bases left between them. This CDR3 region has 15 residues. Germline V gene sequence: CDR1 SGHAT, CDR2 FQNNGV. The CDR3 loop is CASSPTGRAGEKLFF. Here the CDR3 DNA reads TGTGCCAGCAGCCCCACGGGGAGGGCGGGGGAAAAACTGTTTTTT.

The V gene is TRBV3-1 (or the pseudogene TRBV3-2), the J gene TRBJ1-1, with a weak D call TRBD1 (5 bases). V was clipped by 1 base and J by 1 base, with 13 bases between them. This CDR3 contains 16 residues. Germline V CDR1 and CDR2: LGHDT, YNNKEL (reference sequence). CDR3 sequence: CASSQGNSRENTEAFF. CDR3 in DNA: TGTGCCAGCAGCCAAGGTAACTCCAGGGAGAACACTGAAGCTTTCTTT.